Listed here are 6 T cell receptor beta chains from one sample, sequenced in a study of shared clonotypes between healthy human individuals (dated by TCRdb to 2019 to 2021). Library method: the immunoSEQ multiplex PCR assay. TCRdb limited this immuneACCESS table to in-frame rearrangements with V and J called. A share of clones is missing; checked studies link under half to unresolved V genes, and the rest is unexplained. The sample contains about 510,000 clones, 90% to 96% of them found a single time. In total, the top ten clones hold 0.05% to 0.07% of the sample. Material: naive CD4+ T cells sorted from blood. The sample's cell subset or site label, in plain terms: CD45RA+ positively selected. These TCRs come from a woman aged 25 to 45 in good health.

CDR3 amino acids: CSVETASTDTQYF. The DNA for the CDR3 is TGCAGCGTTGAGACAGCAAGCACAGATACGCAGTATTTT. The chain couples TRBV29-1 to TRBJ2-3; D may be TRBD1 (5 bases). Germline assignment: CDR1 SQVTM and CDR2 ANQGSEA. CDR3 length equals 13 residues. The ends were cut back, 3 bases at V and 0 bases at J, with 7 bases in the middle.

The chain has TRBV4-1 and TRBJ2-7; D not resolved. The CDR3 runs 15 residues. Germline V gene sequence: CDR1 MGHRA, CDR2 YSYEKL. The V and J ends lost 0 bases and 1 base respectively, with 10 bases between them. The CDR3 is CASSQDIRLSYEQYF. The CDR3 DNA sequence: TGCGCCAGCAGCCAAGATATCCGATTATCCTACGAGCAGTACTTC.

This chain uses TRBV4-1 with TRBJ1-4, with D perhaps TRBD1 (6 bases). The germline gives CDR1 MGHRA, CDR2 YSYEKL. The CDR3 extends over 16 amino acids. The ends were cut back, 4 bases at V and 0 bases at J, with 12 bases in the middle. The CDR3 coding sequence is TGCGCCAGCAGCCCCTCACAGGGAACAACTAATGAAAAACTGTTTTTT. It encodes CASSPSQGTTNEKLFF.

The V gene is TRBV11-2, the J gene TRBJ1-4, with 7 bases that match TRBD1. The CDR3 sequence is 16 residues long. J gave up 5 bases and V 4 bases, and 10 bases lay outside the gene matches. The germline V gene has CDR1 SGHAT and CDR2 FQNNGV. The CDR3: CASSSNIQGWNEKLFF. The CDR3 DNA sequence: TGTGCCAGCAGCTCGAACATACAGGGGTGGAATGAAAAACTGTTTTTT.

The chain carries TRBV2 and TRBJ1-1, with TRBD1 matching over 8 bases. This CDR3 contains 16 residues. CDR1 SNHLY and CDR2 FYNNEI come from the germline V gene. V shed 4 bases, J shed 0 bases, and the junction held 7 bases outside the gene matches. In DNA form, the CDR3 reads TGTGCCAGCAGTGCAGGACAGGGACCCGTGAACACTGAAGCTTTCTTT. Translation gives CASSAGQGPVNTEAFF. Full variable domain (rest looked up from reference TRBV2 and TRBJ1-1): EPEVTQTPSHQVTQMGQEVILRCVPISNHLYFYWYRQILGQKVEFLVSFYNNEISEKSEIFDDQFSVERPDGSNFTLKIRSTKLEDSAMYFCASSAGQGPVNTEAFFGQGTRLTVV.

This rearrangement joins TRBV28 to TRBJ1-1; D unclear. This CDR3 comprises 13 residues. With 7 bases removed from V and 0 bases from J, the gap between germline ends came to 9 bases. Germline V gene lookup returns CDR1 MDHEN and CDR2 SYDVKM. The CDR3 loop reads CASTLEVNTEAFF. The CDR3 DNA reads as TGTGCCAGCACCCTGGAGGTGAACACTGAAGCTTTCTTT.